This T cell receptor (beta chain) was sequenced for a study of blood T cell repertoires in COVID-19. Using immunoSEQ multiplex PCR, the repertoire was profiled, and TCRdb retains in-frame clones only, with some absent. The sample has some 230,000 clones; around 83% are singletons. CDR1 is SGHKS and CDR2 is YYEKEE in the germline V gene (reference sequence). The CDR3 is made up of 14 amino acids. Trimming removed 2 bases from V and 3 bases from J, with 11 bases in between. The source is a woman between 45 and 65 years old with acute or convalescent COVID-19. This chain connects TRBV5-5 to TRBJ1-1; no definite D call. The specimen sequenced was peripheral blood. The CDR3 nucleotides read TGTGCCAGCAGCTTAGCACCGGGAGACACTGAAGCTTTCTTT. Its translation: CASSLAPGDTEAFF.